A single sample is the source of the 18 T cell receptor beta chains below, sequenced in a study of blood T cell repertoires in COVID-19. Sequencing was performed with immunoSEQ multiplex PCR; in TCRdb, only in-frame clones are kept and a portion is missing. The sample lists 190,000 or so clones, 75% to 90% occurring once. The specimen was PBMCs or T cells enriched from blood (not recorded which). These receptors came from a woman in her thirties who had recovered from COVID-19.

This chain joins TRBV5-1 and TRBJ1-4, with 9 bases lining up with TRBD1. The junction had 1 base not matched to a gene; V was cut back by 7 bases and J by 3 bases. The CDR3 contains 13 residues. CDR1 is SGHRS and CDR2 is YFSETQ in the germline V gene. The CDR3 protein is CASRTGANEKLFF. The CDR3 region has the DNA TGCGCCAGCCGGACAGGGGCTAATGAAAAACTGTTTTTT.

The V gene is TRBV21-1, the J gene TRBJ2-7; the D segment call TRBD1 is taken from the table without a DNA check. TRBV21-1 is deemed a pseudogene. The CDR3 is 18 amino acids. CDR3 sequence reads: CASIGGAKRLRSSYEQYF. The DNA of the CDR3 is TGTGCCAGCATTGGGGGCGCAAAACGCCTTCGGTCCTCCTACGAGCAGTACTTC.

Here the CDR3 reads CASSYGSNTEAFF. In DNA, the CDR3 is TGTGCCAGCAGCTACGGTTCCAACACTGAAGCTTTCTTT. This chain uses TRBV7-3 with TRBJ1-1; no firm D call. V lost 4 bases, J lost 2 bases, and 8 bases lay in between. This CDR3 contains 13 residues. From germline, CDR1 is SGHTA and CDR2 FQGTGA.

The V and J genes are TRBV5-1 and TRBJ2-7, with 12 positions matching TRBD2. V lost 2 bases to trimming and J lost 2 bases; unmatched junction nucleotides: 5. CDR3 length: 16 residues. Germline V gene data show CDR1 as SGHRS and CDR2 as YFSETQ. CDR3 region: CASSFAPSGRAYEQYF. CDR3 sequence (DNA): TGCGCCAGCAGCTTCGCCCCTAGCGGGAGGGCCTACGAGCAGTACTTC.

The chain couples TRBV18 to TRBJ2-1; D is possibly TRBD2 (6 bases). Deletions cut 1 base from V and 3 bases from J, with 13 bases between. There are 16 residues in the CDR3. CDR1 and CDR2 from the germline V gene are KGHSH and LQKENI. CDR3 amino acids: CASSPLGGMNYNEQFF. For the CDR3, the DNA is TGTGCCAGCTCACCACTTGGCGGGATGAACTACAATGAGCAGTTCTTC.

The chain links TRBV15 to TRBJ2-3, with 11 bases aligning to TRBD2. V shed 4 bases, J shed 2 bases, and the junction held 5 bases outside the gene matches. The CDR3 length is 16 residues. CDR1 is LNHNV and CDR2 is YYDKDF in the germline V gene (reference sequence). CDR3 sequence: CATSKGTSGYTDTQYF. CDR3 nucleotides: TGTGCCACCAGCAAGGGGACTAGCGGTTACACAGATACGCAGTATTTT.

This clone was counted a single time. The chain employs TRBV5-4 and TRBJ1-2; 8 nucleotides line up with TRBD1. V lost 1 base, J lost 5 bases, and 10 bases stayed unmatched. Germline V gene data show CDR1 as SGHNT and CDR2 as YYREEE (reference sequence). CDR3 size: 16 residues. CDR3 sequence reads: CASSLTGGNLGYGYTF. CDR3 bases: TGTGCCAGCAGCTTGACAGGGGGGAACTTGGGGTATGGCTACACCTTC.

The chain links TRBV4-1 to TRBJ2-1; no clear D. The CDR3 extends over 16 amino acids. Germline values: CDR1 MGHRA, CDR2 YSYEKL. V gave up 5 bases and J gave up 0 bases, with 14 bases separating them. The CDR3 nucleotides read TGCGCCAGCAGCAAGTCGGCGGCGAGCTCCTACAATGAGCAGTTCTTC. Translating gives CASSKSAASSYNEQFF.

The chain has TRBV18 and TRBJ1-2; TRBD1 aligns across 7 bases. V lost 0 bases to trimming and J lost 8 bases; unmatched junction nucleotides: 6. Germline lookup yields CDR1 KGHSH and CDR2 LQKENI. The CDR3 spans 14 residues. The CDR3 is CASSPPEGARGYTF. CDR3 sequence (DNA): TGTGCCAGCTCACCACCGGAGGGGGCGAGAGGCTACACCTTC.

The chain is built from TRBV11-2 and TRBJ2-5; 10 bases are shared with TRBD2. This CDR3 has 15 residues. Germline V gene lookup returns CDR1 SGHAT and CDR2 FQNNGV. Germline trimming cut 4 bases from V and 1 base from J; bases unmatched to any gene: 3. As DNA, the CDR3 is TGTGCCAGCAGCTGGACTAGCGGTCCCCAAGAGACCCAGTACTTC. Translation: CASSWTSGPQETQYF. The full variable domain, its missing parts supplied by reference TRBV11-2 and TRBJ2-5, is EAGVAQSPRYKIIEKRQSVAFWCNPISGHATLYWYQQILGQGPKLLIQFQNNGVVDDSQLPKDRFSAERLKGVDSTLKIQPAKLEDSAVYLCASSWTSGPQETQYFGPGTRLLVL.

J is TRBJ1-1 and V is TRBV7-9; D perhaps matches TRBD1 (5 bases). Germline CDR1 is SEHNR and CDR2 is FQNEAQ (reference sequence). V shed 1 base and J shed 0 bases, with 9 bases lying between them. The CDR3 has 15 amino acids. CDR3 bases: TGTGCCAGCAGCTTAGAGATGACAGTGAACACTGAAGCTTTCTTT. Encoded protein: CASSLEMTVNTEAFF.

The chain joins TRBV13 to TRBJ2-3; 13 bases line up with TRBD2. This CDR3 has 16 amino acids. V lost 5 bases to trimming and J lost 3 bases; unmatched junction nucleotides: 5. The germline CDR1 and CDR2 sequences are PRHDT and FYEKMQ (reference sequence). CDR3 in amino acids: CASSLGLAGKTDTQYF. The CDR3 bases are TGTGCCAGCAGCCTGGGACTAGCGGGGAAGACAGATACGCAGTATTTT. The whole variable domain, filled in from reference TRBV13 and TRBJ2-3, reads AAGVIQSPRHLIKEKRETATLKCYPIPRHDTVYWYQQGPGQDPQFLISFYEKMQSDKGSIPDRFSAQQFSDYHSELNMSSLELGDSALYFCASSLGLAGKTDTQYFGPGTRLTVL.

The rearrangement uses TRBV9 and TRBJ1-2, with D perhaps TRBD1 (5 bases). This CDR3 region has 15 residues. Trimming stripped 0 bases from V and 10 bases from J, with 19 bases between. Germline loops: CDR1 SGDLS, CDR2 YYNGEE. The CDR3 DNA reads TGTGCCAGCAGCGTAGGCGGGACGGAGCTCTCGTTCTACACCTTC. This encodes CASSVGGTELSFYTF.

The chain is built from TRBV24-1 and TRBJ2-3, with TRBD2 identical over 9 bases. With V trimmed by 5 bases and J by 6 bases, 5 bases remained unmatched. The CDR3 totals 14 residues. The germline V gene encodes CDR1 KGHDR and CDR2 SFDVKD. The CDR3: CATSAGGRVDTQYF. Written as DNA, the CDR3 is TGTGCCACCAGTGCCGGCGGGAGGGTTGATACGCAGTATTTT.

The CDR3 DNA reads TGTGCCAGCAGTGCTTGGGGAGGGTCCTACGAGCAGTACTTC. Amino acid sequence: CASSAWGGSYEQYF. This chain links TRBV2 with TRBJ2-7; 7 bases line up with TRBD2. Trimming took 4 bases from V and 1 from J; bases not matched to a gene: 4. The CDR3 has 14 amino acids. Germline CDR1 reads SNHLY; CDR2 reads FYNNEI.

The chain links TRBV11-2 to TRBJ1-2; D is perhaps TRBD1 (5 bases). Trimming cost V 3 bases and J 8 bases, with 10 bases left between them. The CDR3 spans 12 residues. CDR1 and CDR2 (germline): SGHAT, FQNNGV. The CDR3 sequence is CASSLAGMGYTF. The CDR3 region has the DNA TGTGCCAGCAGCTTGGCAGGGATGGGCTACACCTTC. Using reference TRBV11-2 and TRBJ1-2 for the parts outside the CDR3, the full variable domain is EAGVAQSPRYKIIEKRQSVAFWCNPISGHATLYWYQQILGQGPKLLIQFQNNGVVDDSQLPKDRFSAERLKGVDSTLKIQPAKLEDSAVYLCASSLAGMGYTFGSGTRLTVV.

This clone was seen once. CDR3 sequence: CASSLGSGRRNYGYTF. The CDR3 DNA follows: TGTGCCAGCAGCTTGGGTAGCGGACGGCGTAACTATGGCTACACCTTC. The chain employs TRBV5-5 and TRBJ1-2; D call uncertain. Germline CDR1 SGHKS, CDR2 YYEKEE (reference sequence). The CDR3 runs 16 residues. V dropped 0 bases and J dropped 1 base, with 13 bases sitting between them.

The chain carries TRBV19 and TRBJ2-2; TRBD1 might be the D (6 bases). This CDR3 region has 17 residues. Per the germline V gene, CDR1 is LNHDA and CDR2 is SQIVND (reference sequence). V dropped 5 bases and J dropped 4 bases, with 20 bases sitting between them. The CDR3 reads CASSSPGQPTSTGELFF. As DNA, the CDR3 is TGTGCCAGTAGTTCCCCGGGACAACCAACCAGCACCGGGGAGCTGTTTTTT.